Listed below are T cell receptor beta chains from one sample, sequenced in a study of shared clonotypes between healthy human individuals. Profiled with immunoSEQ multiplex PCR; TCRdb holds only in-frame clones, not every one. The sample consists of some 510,000 clones, 70% to 80% of them appearing once. Source material: PBMCs. The receptors were gathered from a woman between 40 and 50 years old in good health. Some clones in this sample may be carry-over from other donors' samples. Each CDR3 is given with its conserved first and last residue. Fields, in order: V gene, CDR3 protein.

>TRBV15
CATSRVGTPRLGGELFF
>TRBV28
CASRAGLAGYEQYF
>TRBV18
CASSQQGQGNYGYTF
>TRBV29-1
CSAEGEGTIGYTF
>TRBV7-6
CASSLRQEPYEQYF
>TRBV25-1
CASSGRAWGDTQYF
>TRBV5-4
CASKRGSGNTIYF
>TRBV6-5
CASSPGTRNEKLFF
>TRBV5-1
CASSSSNNEQFF
>TRBV9
CASSPPGGRAEDTQYF
>TRBV2
CASSVTGGGLAKNIQYF
>TRBV29-1
CSGRDRNYGYTF
>TRBV11-2
CASSPGTSDYNEQFF
>TRBV19
CASSIRAGSLNQPQHF
>TRBV5-4
CASSPGLAGGPVETQYF
>TRBV9
CASSDHSTDIPYEQYF
>TRBV28
CASRPSLRGELFF
>TRBV5-1
CASSSTSSYEQYF
>TRBV28
CASEGLFSYNSPLHF
>TRBV30
CAGRNRDVRETQYF
>TRBV27
CNDAGQGTYEQYF
>TRBV7-9
CASSLDGPYEQYF
>TRBV28
CASSYTATDTQYF
>TRBV6-5
CASSYSLRLITGELFF
>TRBV5-1
CASSSSQVRSETQYF
>TRBV5-1
CASSAGGFVGYTF
>TRBV29-1
CSVATTGGGTDTQYF
>TRBV5-1
CASSPQGGVAGGPNTGELFF